This TCR beta chain is from a study of OX40 agonist ivuxolimab in advanced cancers. Exclusion applied to patients with autoimmune disease history or systemic immunosuppression. Profiled with immunoSEQ multiplex PCR; TCRdb holds only in-frame clones, not every one. Among more than 75,000 clones listed, 80% to 90% were seen once. Germline V gene sequence: CDR1 SGHRS, CDR2 YFSETQ. Trimming removed 4 bases from V and 1 base from J, with 11 bases in between. The length of the CDR3 is 14 residues. This chain uses TRBV5-1 with TRBJ1-1; D gene uncertain. The origin of this receptor is an adult with an advanced solid tumor such as melanoma, head and neck, liver or kidney cancer. Sequenced material: CD4+ or CD8+ T cells sorted from blood, taken in a trial of the OX40 agonist ivuxolimab. CDR3 in amino acids: CASSARTGNTEAFF. The DNA for the CDR3 is TGCGCCAGCAGCGCGCGCACTGGGAACACTGAAGCTTTCTTT.